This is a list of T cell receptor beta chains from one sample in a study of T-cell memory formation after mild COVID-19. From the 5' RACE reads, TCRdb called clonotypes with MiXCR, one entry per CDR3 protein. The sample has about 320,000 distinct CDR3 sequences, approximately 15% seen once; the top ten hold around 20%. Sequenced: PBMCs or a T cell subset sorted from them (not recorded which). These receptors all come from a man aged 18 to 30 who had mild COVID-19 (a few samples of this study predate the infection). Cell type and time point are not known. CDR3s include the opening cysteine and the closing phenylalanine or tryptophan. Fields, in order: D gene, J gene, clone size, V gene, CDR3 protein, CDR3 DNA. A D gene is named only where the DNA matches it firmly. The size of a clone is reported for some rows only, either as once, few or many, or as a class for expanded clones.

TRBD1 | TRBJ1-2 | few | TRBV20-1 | CSARTGEYGYTF | TGCAGTGCTAGAACAGGGGAATATGGCTACACCTTC
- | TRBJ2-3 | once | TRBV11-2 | CASSLDPTPSYTQYF | TGTGCCAGCAGCTTAGATCCTACGCCTTCCTATACGCAGTATTTT
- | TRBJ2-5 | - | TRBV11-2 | CASSLFIEGETQYF | TGTGCCAGCAGCTTATTTATCGAGGGGGAGACCCAGTACTTC
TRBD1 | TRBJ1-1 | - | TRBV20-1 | CSARDPQGADTEAFF | TGCAGTGCTAGAGATCCCCAGGGGGCGGACACTGAAGCTTTCTTT
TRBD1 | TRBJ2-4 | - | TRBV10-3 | CAISPHQGQVLAKNIQYF | TGTGCCATCAGTCCCCACCAAGGACAGGTACTAGCCAAAAACATTCAGTACTTC
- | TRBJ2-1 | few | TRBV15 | CATSRDYPYNEQFF | TGTGCCACCAGCAGAGATTATCCTTACAATGAGCAGTTCTTC
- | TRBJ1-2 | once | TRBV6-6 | CASKSQTNYGYTF | TGTGCCAGCAAAAGTCAGACTAACTATGGCTACACCTTC
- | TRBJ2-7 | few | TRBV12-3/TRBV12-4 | CASSSRTASYEQYF | TGTGCCAGCAGTTCCCGGACAGCCTCCTACGAGCAGTACTTC
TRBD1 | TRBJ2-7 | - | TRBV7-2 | CASSLAAGGYEQYF | TGTGCCAGCAGCTTAGCGGCAGGGGGCTACGAGCAGTACTTC
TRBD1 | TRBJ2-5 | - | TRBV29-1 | CSALRDRNLYQETQYF | TGCAGCGCCCTAAGGGACAGAAATCTGTACCAAGAGACCCAGTACTTC
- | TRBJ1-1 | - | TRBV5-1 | CASSHQGRNTEAFF | TGCGCCAGCAGCCATCAGGGGAGGAACACTGAAGCTTTCTTT
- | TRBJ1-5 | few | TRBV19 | CASSINTGTRIQPQHF | TGTGCCAGTAGTATAAATACAGGAACGCGCATCCAGCCCCAGCATTTT
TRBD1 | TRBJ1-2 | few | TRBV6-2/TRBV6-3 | CASSYSQGGYGYTF | TGTGCCAGCAGTTACTCGCAGGGGGGCTATGGCTACACCTTC
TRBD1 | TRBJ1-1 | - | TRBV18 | CASSTGEDTEAFF | TGTGCCAGCTCAACAGGGGAGGATACTGAAGCTTTCTTT
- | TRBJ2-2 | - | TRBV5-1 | CASSLGAVANTGELFF | TGCGCCAGCAGCTTGGGGGCCGTCGCGAACACCGGGGAGCTGTTTTTT
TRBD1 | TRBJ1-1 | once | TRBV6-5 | CASRKGDREAFF | TGTGCCAGCCGTAAGGGGGACAGGGAAGCTTTCTTT